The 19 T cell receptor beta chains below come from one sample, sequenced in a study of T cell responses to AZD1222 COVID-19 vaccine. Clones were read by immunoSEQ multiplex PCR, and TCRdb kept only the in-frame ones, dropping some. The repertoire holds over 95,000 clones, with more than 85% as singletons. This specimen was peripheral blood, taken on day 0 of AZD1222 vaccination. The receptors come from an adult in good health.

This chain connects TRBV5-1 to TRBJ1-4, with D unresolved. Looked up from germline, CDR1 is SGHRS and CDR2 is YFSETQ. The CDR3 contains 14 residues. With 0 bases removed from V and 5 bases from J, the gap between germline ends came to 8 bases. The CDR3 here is CASSLGASNEKLFF. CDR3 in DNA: TGCGCCAGCAGCTTGGGAGCCTCAAATGAAAAACTGTTTTTT.

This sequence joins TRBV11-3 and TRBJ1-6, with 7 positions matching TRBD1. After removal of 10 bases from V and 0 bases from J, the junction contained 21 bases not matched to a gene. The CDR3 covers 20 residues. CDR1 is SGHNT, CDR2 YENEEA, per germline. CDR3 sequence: CAIFYREGAGSNSYNSPLHF. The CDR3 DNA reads TGTGCCATCTTTTATAGGGAGGGGGCAGGGAGTAACTCCTATAATTCACCCCTCCACTTT.

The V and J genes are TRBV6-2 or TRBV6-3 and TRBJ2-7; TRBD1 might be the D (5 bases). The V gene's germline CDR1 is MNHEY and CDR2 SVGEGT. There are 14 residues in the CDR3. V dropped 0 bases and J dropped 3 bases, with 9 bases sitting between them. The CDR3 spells CASSYSRGYYEQYF. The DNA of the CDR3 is TGTGCCAGCAGTTACTCAAGGGGATACTACGAGCAGTACTTC.

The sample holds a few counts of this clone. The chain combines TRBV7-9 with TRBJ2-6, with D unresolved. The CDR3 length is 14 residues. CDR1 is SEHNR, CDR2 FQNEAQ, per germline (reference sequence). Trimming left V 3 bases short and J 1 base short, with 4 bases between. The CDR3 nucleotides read TGTGCCAGCAGCTTCAAGTCTGGGGCCAACGTCCTGACTTTC. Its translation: CASSFKSGANVLTF.

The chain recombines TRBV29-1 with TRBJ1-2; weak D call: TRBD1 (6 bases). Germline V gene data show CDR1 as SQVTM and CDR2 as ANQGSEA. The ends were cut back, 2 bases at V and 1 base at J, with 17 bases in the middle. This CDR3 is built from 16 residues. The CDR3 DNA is TGCAGCGTTGAAAGGGCCAGGGGACCTCTTAACTATGGCTACACCTTC. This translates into CSVERARGPLNYGYTF.

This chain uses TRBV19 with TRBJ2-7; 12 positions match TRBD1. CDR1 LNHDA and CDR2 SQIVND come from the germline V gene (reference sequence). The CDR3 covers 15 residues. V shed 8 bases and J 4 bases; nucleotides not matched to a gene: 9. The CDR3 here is CASSPAGQGAYEQYF. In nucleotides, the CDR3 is TGTGCCAGTTCCCCCGCGGGACAGGGGGCGTACGAGCAGTACTTC. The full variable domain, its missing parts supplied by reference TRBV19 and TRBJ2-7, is DGGITQSPKYLFRKEGQNVTLSCEQNLNHDAMYWYRQDPGQGLRLIYYSQIVNDFQKGDIAEGYSVSREKKESFPLTVTSAQKNPTAFYLCASSPAGQGAYEQYFGPGTRLTVT.

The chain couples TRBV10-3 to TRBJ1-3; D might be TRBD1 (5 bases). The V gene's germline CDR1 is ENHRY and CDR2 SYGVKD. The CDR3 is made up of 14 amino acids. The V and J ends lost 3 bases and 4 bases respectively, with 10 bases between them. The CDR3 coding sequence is TGTGCCATCAGTGACGGGCAGGGCGGAAACACCATATATTTT. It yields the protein CAISDGQGGNTIYF.

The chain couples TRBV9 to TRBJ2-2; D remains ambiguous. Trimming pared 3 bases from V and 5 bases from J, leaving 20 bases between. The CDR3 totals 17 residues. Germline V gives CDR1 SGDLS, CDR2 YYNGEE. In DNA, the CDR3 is TGTGCCAGCAGCGGCACTGGGTCTGGGCGTGTAACCGGGGAGCTGTTTTTT. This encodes CASSGTGSGRVTGELFF.

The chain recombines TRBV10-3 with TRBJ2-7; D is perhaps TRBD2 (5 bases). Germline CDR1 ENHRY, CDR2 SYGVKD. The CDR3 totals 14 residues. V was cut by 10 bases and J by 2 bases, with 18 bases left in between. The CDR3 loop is CATTTTGKAYEQYF. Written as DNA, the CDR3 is TGTGCCACCACGACAACGGGGAAGGCCTACGAGCAGTACTTC.

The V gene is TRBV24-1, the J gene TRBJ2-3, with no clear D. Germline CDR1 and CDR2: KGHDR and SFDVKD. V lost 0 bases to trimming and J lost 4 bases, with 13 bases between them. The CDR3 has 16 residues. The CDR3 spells CATSDLTPKRADTQYF. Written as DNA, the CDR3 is TGTGCCACCAGTGATTTGACTCCAAAGCGCGCAGATACGCAGTATTTT.

CDR3 in DNA: TGTGCCAGCAGCTTATACCGCCCCGGGAGGGCGAACACTGAAGCTTTCTTT. Its translation: CASSLYRPGRANTEAFF. The rearrangement uses TRBV7-9 and TRBJ1-1; no clear D gene. CDR1 is SEHNR and CDR2 is FQNEAQ in the germline V gene (reference sequence). The length of the CDR3 is 17 residues. Trimming stripped 2 bases from V and 1 base from J, with 17 bases between.

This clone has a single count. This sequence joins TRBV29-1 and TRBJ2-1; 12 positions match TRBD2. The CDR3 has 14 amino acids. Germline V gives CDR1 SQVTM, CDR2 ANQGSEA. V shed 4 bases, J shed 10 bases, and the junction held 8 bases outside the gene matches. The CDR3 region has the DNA TGCAGCGTTGCTAGCGGGGGGGCCTTTAGGGAGCAGTTCTTC. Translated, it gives CSVASGGAFREQFF.

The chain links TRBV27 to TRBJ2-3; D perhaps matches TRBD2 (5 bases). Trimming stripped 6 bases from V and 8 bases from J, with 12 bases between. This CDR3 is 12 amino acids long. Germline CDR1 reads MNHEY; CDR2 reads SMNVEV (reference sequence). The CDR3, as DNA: TGTGCCAGCAGCCGGCATCGGGGTACGCAGTATTTT. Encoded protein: CASSRHRGTQYF.

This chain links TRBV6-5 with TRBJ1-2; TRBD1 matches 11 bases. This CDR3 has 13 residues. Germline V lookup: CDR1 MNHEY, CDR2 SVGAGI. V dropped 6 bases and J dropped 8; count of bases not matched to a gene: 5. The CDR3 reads CASRRTGGEGYTF. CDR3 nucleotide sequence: TGTGCCAGCAGACGGACAGGGGGCGAAGGCTACACCTTC.

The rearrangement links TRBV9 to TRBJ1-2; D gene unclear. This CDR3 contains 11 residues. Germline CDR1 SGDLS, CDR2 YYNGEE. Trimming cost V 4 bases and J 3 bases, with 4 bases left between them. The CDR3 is CASSHDYGYTF. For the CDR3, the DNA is TGTGCCAGCAGCCACGACTATGGCTACACCTTC.

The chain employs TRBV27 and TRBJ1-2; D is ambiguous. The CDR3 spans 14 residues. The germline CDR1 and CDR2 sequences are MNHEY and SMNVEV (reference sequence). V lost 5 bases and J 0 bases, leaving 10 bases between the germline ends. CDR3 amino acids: CASSPSGSNYGYTF. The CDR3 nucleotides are TGTGCCAGCAGTCCGTCCGGATCTAACTATGGCTACACCTTC.

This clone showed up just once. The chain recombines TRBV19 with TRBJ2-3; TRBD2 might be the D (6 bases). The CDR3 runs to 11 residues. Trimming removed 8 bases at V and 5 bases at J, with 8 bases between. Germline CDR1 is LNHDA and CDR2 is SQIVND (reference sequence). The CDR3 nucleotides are TGTGCCAGTCGGAGGGGAGATACGCAGTATTTT. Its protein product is CASRRGDTQYF.

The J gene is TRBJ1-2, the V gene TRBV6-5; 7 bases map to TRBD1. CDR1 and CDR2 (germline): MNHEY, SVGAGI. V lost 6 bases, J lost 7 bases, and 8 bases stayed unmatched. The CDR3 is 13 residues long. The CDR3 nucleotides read TGTGCCAGCAGCACAGGGGTTCCTCTTGGCTACACCTTC. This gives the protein CASSTGVPLGYTF.

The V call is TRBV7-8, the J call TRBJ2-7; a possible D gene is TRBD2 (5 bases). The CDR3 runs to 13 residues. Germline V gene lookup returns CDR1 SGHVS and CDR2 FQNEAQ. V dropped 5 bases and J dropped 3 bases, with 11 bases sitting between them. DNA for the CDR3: TGTGCCAGCAGCCGCGGACTGAACTACGAGCAGTACTTC. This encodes CASSRGLNYEQYF.